The present T cell receptor (beta chain) was sequenced within a study of T cell repertoires in cytomegalovirus infection. Study-level information: Public TCR beta signatures provided an indication of both CMV infection and a matching HLA type. General observations from the study: The study found HLA-C-restricted CMV-specific TCR beta clonotypes dominating the ex vivo response. Summed public TCR beta family frequency identified CMV carriers bearing the relevant HLA.

TCRdb re-called the reads through MiXCR, storing one row per CDR3 protein. The table lists about 310,000 distinct CDR3 sequences, 17% of them singletons. Concerning this clonotype itself: Antigen: not known.

The sequencing sample was made of PBMCs. The receptor was isolated from a human donor in good health (CMV status not recorded). Some clones in this sample may be carry-over from other donors' samples.

CDR3 sequence reads: CASSLDTDQPQHF. The CDR3 region has the DNA TGTGCCAGCAGCCTGGACACTGATCAGCCCCAGCATTTT. This chain uses TRBV12-3 or TRBV12-4 with TRBJ1-5; D perhaps matches TRBD1 (5 bases). This CDR3 contains 13 residues. V was trimmed by 6 bases and J by 5 bases, leaving 11 bases between them.